The next 31 T cell receptor beta chains were all read from a single sample in a study of identical twins. TCRdb re-derived calls from the 5' RACE reads in MiXCR, one entry per CDR3 protein. In the table there are 150,000 or so distinct CDR3 sequences, roughly 3.2% of which are singletons. The source material was memory T cells sorted from blood. These receptors originate from a man aged 18 to 30 in good health.

This clonotype was detected many times. This chain joins TRBV10-3 and TRBJ2-7, with D possibly TRBD2 on 5 matching bases. This CDR3 contains 14 residues. The V and J ends lost 5 bases and 4 bases respectively, with 15 bases between them. Germline CDR1 is ENHRY and CDR2 is SYGVKD. CDR3 amino acids: CAISPGNPVYEQYV. The CDR3 nucleotides read TGTGCCATCAGTCCCGGGAATCCCGTTTACGAGCAGTACGTC.

This clonotype was counted at least ten times. The rearrangement uses TRBV12-3 or TRBV12-4 and TRBJ2-1, with 14 bases matching TRBD2. The trim removed 6 bases at V and 1 base at J, leaving 5 bases unmatched. CDR3 length equals 17 residues. This CDR3 is CASSGLAGGSSYNEQFF. In DNA, the CDR3 is TGTGCCAGCAGCGGACTAGCGGGAGGTAGTTCCTACAATGAGCAGTTCTTC.

This clonotype was counted at least ten times. The gene calls are TRBV3-1 and TRBJ2-3; 9 positions match TRBD2. This CDR3 has 16 amino acids. V was clipped by 5 bases and J by 3 bases; unmatched bases: 9. Germline CDR1 reads LGHDT; CDR2 reads YNNKEL (reference sequence). CDR3 nucleotides: TGTGCCAGCAGCGAGACCGGGACTAGCACTACAGATACGCAGTATTTT. Protein sequence: CASSETGTSTTDTQYF.

This clonotype was seen ten or more times. The chain uses TRBV20-1 and TRBJ2-1; the D is unclear. With 0 bases removed from V and 8 bases from J, the gap between germline ends came to 2 bases. The CDR3 runs 10 residues. CDR1 is DFQATT, CDR2 SNEGSKA, per germline (reference sequence). The CDR3 loop reads CSARDYEQFF. CDR3 DNA sequence: TGCAGTGCTAGAGATTATGAGCAGTTCTTC.

This clonotype was observed many times. The V call is TRBV7-2, the J call TRBJ1-1; 8 bases are a match to TRBD1. This CDR3 has 14 residues. From germline, CDR1 is SGHTA and CDR2 FQGNSA. With 5 bases clipped from V and 1 base from J, the junction kept 3 bases outside the gene matches. The chain's CDR3 is CASSQGQANTEAFF. As DNA, the CDR3 is TGTGCCAGCAGCCAGGGACAGGCGAACACTGAAGCTTTCTTT.

This clonotype was detected many times. The chain employs TRBV12-3 or TRBV12-4 and TRBJ2-5; no definite D call. The CDR3 sequence is 11 residues long. The ends were cut back, 5 bases at V and 5 bases at J, with 6 bases in the middle. For the CDR3, the DNA is TGTGCCAGCAGTCCCCGGGAGACCCAGTACTTC. It codes for CASSPRETQYF.

This clonotype was counted ten times or more. The genes are TRBV5-1 and TRBJ2-2, with D tentatively TRBD2 (6 bases). Trimming removed 7 bases at V and 6 bases at J, with 13 bases between. The CDR3 runs 13 residues. CDR1 and CDR2 (germline): SGHRS, YFSETQ. CDR3 bases: TGCGCCAGCTTCGGGAGTGGGGCCGGGGAGCTGTTTTTT. The encoded protein is CASFGSGAGELFF. The full variable domain, with the rest looked up from reference TRBV5-1 and TRBJ2-2, is KAGVTQTPRYLIKTRGQQVTLSCSPISGHRSVSWYQQTPGQGLQFLFEYFSETQRNKGNFPGRFSGRQFSNSRSEMNVSTLELGDSALYLCASFGSGAGELFFGEGSRLTVL.

At least ten counts were recorded for this clonotype. The rearrangement links TRBV29-1 to TRBJ2-7, with 8 bases aligning to TRBD1. This CDR3 has 13 residues. Germline CDR1 and CDR2: SQVTM and ANQGSEA. The V segment lost 2 bases and the J segment 3 bases; nucleotides outside the gene matches: 3. The CDR3 reads CSVEPGGGYEQYF. For the CDR3, the DNA is TGCAGCGTTGAACCAGGGGGCGGCTACGAGCAGTACTTC.

This clonotype was observed many times. The chain employs TRBV12-3 or TRBV12-4 and TRBJ1-1; D is perhaps TRBD1 (6 bases). There are 14 residues in the CDR3. V lost 6 bases and J lost 1, with 12 bases in between. The CDR3 sequence is CASRDRDTNTEAFF. CDR3 coding DNA: TGTGCCAGCAGAGACCGGGACACGAACACTGAAGCTTTCTTT.

This clonotype was found many times. This chain uses TRBV6-2 or TRBV6-3 with TRBJ1-5, with D unresolved. The CDR3 sequence is 14 residues long. Trimming removed 0 bases from V and 7 bases from J, with 10 bases in between. In germline, CDR1 is MNHEY, CDR2 SVGEGT. The DNA for the CDR3 is TGTGCCAGCAGTTACTCCCTCGGGGAGCAGCCCCAGCATTTT. This sequence encodes CASSYSLGEQPQHF.

This clonotype was counted many times. The chain combines TRBV9 with TRBJ2-7; perhaps TRBD2 as D (5 bases). The germline V gene encodes CDR1 SGDLS and CDR2 YYNGEE. The CDR3 covers 14 residues. Trimming removed 0 bases from V and 2 bases from J, with 9 bases in between. CDR3 residues: CASSVGGPPYEQYF. CDR3 in DNA: TGTGCCAGCAGCGTAGGAGGGCCACCCTACGAGCAGTACTTC.

This clonotype was picked up many times. V usage is TRBV7-9 and J usage is TRBJ2-1; D may be TRBD1 or TRBD2 (5 bases each). Germline lookup yields CDR1 SEHNR and CDR2 FQNEAQ (reference sequence). The ends were cut back, 6 bases at V and 4 bases at J, with 13 bases in the middle. This CDR3 comprises 14 residues. The CDR3 nucleotides read TGTGCCAGCAGAAGAGGGGCAGGATACAATGAGCAGTTCTTC. Translating it yields CASRRGAGYNEQFF.

This clonotype showed up many times. This chain links TRBV18 with TRBJ2-6; 7 nucleotides line up with TRBD1. This CDR3 contains 16 residues. V gave up 5 bases and J gave up 1 base; unmatched junction bases: 5. CDR1 is KGHSH, CDR2 LQKENI, per germline. CDR3 residues: CASSGQAKSGANVLTF. The CDR3 DNA follows: TGTGCCAGCTCAGGACAGGCGAAATCTGGGGCCAACGTCCTGACTTTC.

This clonotype was seen repeatedly, ten times or more. This chain links TRBV28 with TRBJ2-1; either TRBD1 or TRBD2 may supply D (6 bases each). This CDR3 has 13 residues. The V gene lost 2 bases and the J gene lost 11 bases, with 13 bases spanning the gap. Germline V gene sequence: CDR1 MDHEN, CDR2 SYDVKM. The CDR3 DNA follows: TGTGCCAGCAGTTTAAAGGGGGGCGCAAAGCAGTTCTTC. Its protein product is CASSLKGGAKQFF.

This clonotype was counted at least ten times. V and J are TRBV2 and TRBJ2-2; perhaps TRBD2 as D (5 bases). V lost 11 bases and J lost 3, with 16 bases in between. The CDR3 extends over 14 amino acids. Germline CDR1 is SNHLY and CDR2 is FYNNEI. The CDR3 bases are TGTGCCGGGAGAATCTCTAGGGACACCGGGGAGCTGTTTTTT. Its translation: CAGRISRDTGELFF.

This clonotype was counted at least ten times. The chain combines TRBV5-6 with TRBJ2-5; no reliable D call. Trimming took off 2 bases at V and 1 base at J, with 9 bases between the two ends. This CDR3 spans 14 amino acids. Germline-derived CDR1 and CDR2 are SGHDT and YYEEEE. The CDR3 DNA reads TGTGCCAGCAGCTTTGTGGCCTTCCAAGAGACCCAGTACTTC. It is translated as CASSFVAFQETQYF. The full variable domain, with the rest looked up from reference TRBV5-6 and TRBJ2-5, is DAGVTQSPTHLIKTRGQQVTLRCSPKSGHDTVSWYQQALGQGPQFIFQYYEEEERQRGNFPDRFSGHQFPNYSSELNVNALLLGDSALYLCASSFVAFQETQYFGPGTRLLVL.

This clonotype appeared many times. J is TRBJ2-7 and V is TRBV28; D may correspond to TRBD1 or TRBD2 (5 bases each). The CDR3 totals 16 residues. Germline CDR1 reads MDHEN; CDR2 reads SYDVKM. Trimming cost V 7 bases and J 2 bases, with 21 bases left between them. As DNA, the CDR3 is TGTGCCAGCATCGCCGGGACCTCAATCCCTACCTACGAGCAGTACTTC. Translating it yields CASIAGTSIPTYEQYF.

There are many counts of this clonotype. The chain recombines TRBV5-1 with TRBJ2-2; TRBD2 aligns across 8 bases. V shed 2 bases and J 7 bases; nucleotides not matched to a gene: 10. Germline CDR1 and CDR2: SGHRS and YFSETQ. This CDR3 spans 16 amino acids. CDR3 coding DNA: TGCGCCAGCAGCTTTCTCCCCGGGAGGGCCGGCGGGGAGCTGTTTTTT. Translated: CASSFLPGRAGGELFF. Variable domain in full (rest from reference TRBV5-1 and TRBJ2-2): KAGVTQTPRYLIKTRGQQVTLSCSPISGHRSVSWYQQTPGQGLQFLFEYFSETQRNKGNFPGRFSGRQFSNSRSEMNVSTLELGDSALYLCASSFLPGRAGGELFFGEGSRLTVL.

As DNA, the CDR3 is TGCAGTGCTAGAGGAGCTGGAGAGACCCAGTACTTC. It is translated as CSARGAGETQYF. This chain joins TRBV20-1 and TRBJ2-5, with D hard to call. The V end was cut by 1 base, the J end by 4 bases, with 7 bases between. This CDR3 spans 12 amino acids. Germline loops: CDR1 DFQATT, CDR2 SNEGSKA (reference sequence).

This clonotype was observed a few times. V usage is TRBV5-1 and J usage is TRBJ1-6; no definite D call. Germline V gives CDR1 SGHRS, CDR2 YFSETQ. The CDR3 has 13 amino acids. Trimming left V 0 bases short and J 7 bases short, with 5 bases between. This CDR3 reads CASSLDQNSPLHF. The CDR3 nucleotides read TGCGCCAGCAGCTTGGACCAGAATTCACCCCTCCACTTT.

This clonotype was seen only a few times. The chain carries TRBV12-3 or TRBV12-4 and TRBJ1-1; TRBD1 agrees at 7 bases. Trimming cost V 6 bases and J 1 base; bases outside gene matches: 8. The CDR3 contains 15 residues. CDR3 in DNA: TGTGCCAGCAGCACCTCAGGGGGGGGGAACACTGAAGCTTTCTTT. This sequence encodes CASSTSGGGNTEAFF.

V gene TRBV7-9 combines with J gene TRBJ1-1; D call uncertain. V lost 2 bases and J 1 base, leaving 11 bases between the germline ends. Germline lookup yields CDR1 SEHNR and CDR2 FQNEAQ (reference sequence). The CDR3 totals 15 residues. The CDR3 nucleotides are TGTGCCAGCAGCTTAAACGCGGATCCGAACACTGAAGCTTTCTTT. Translating gives CASSLNADPNTEAFF.

This clonotype has at least ten counts. This rearrangement joins TRBV20-1 to TRBJ1-6; D possibly corresponds to TRBD1 (6 bases). Trimming shortened V by 2 bases and J by 10 bases, and 15 bases separated the two germline ends. Germline V lookup: CDR1 DFQATT, CDR2 SNEGSKA (reference sequence). The CDR3 runs to 14 residues. The CDR3 loop is CSARIAGAESPLHF. In DNA, the CDR3 is TGCAGTGCTAGAATCGCGGGGGCGGAATCACCCCTCCACTTT.

This clonotype was observed at least ten times. The junction departs from the called germline gene at one end, perhaps through a read error. The chain uses TRBV11-2 and TRBJ2-2; TRBD2 might be the D (5 bases). The V gene's germline CDR1 is SGHAT and CDR2 FQNNGV. CDR3 length: 16 amino acids. The CDR3 region has the DNA TGTGCCAGCACCTTAGGGCGTAGCGCATTCACCGGGGAGCTGTTTTTT. It encodes CASTLGRSAFTGELFF.

This clonotype was counted many times. The chain has TRBV9 and TRBJ1-5; the D gene is possibly TRBD1 (6 bases). V gave up 4 bases and J gave up 1 base, with 12 bases separating them. The germline gives CDR1 SGDLS, CDR2 YYNGEE. This CDR3 contains 15 residues. The CDR3 region has the DNA TGTGCCAGCAGCCCTTCTGGGGGCAGCAATCAGCCCCAGCATTTT. It codes for CASSPSGGSNQPQHF.

This clonotype came up many times. The J gene is TRBJ2-7, the V gene TRBV12-3 or TRBV12-4; possible D gene TRBD2, 5 bases. V lost 6 bases, J lost 3 bases, and 12 bases lay in between. CDR3 length: 13 residues. CDR3 loop: CASSNPRDYEQYF. The CDR3 region has the DNA TGTGCCAGCAGCAACCCCCGGGACTACGAGCAGTACTTC.

This clonotype came up many times. This chain joins TRBV6-1 and TRBJ2-5, with a tentative D call TRBD2 (6 bases). The germline gives CDR1 MNHNS, CDR2 SASEGT. CDR3 length equals 15 residues. The germline V and J ends were trimmed by 4 bases and 2 bases, with 14 bases remaining between them. The CDR3 DNA reads as TGTGCCAGCAGTGCGGAGGGATCGGGGCAAGAGACCCAGTACTTC. Its protein is CASSAEGSGQETQYF.

This clonotype was seen repeatedly, ten times or more. The rearrangement joins TRBV5-6 to TRBJ2-5; 9 bases agree with TRBD1. The CDR3 contains 15 residues. Germline V gene lookup returns CDR1 SGHDT and CDR2 YYEEEE. The V gene end was trimmed by 3 bases and the J gene end by 2 bases; junction bases not matched to a gene: 5. CDR3 in DNA: TGTGCCAGCAGCTCAGGACAGGGGCGACAAGAGACCCAGTACTTC. This translates into CASSSGQGRQETQYF.

This clonotype was detected ten times or more. This rearrangement joins TRBV7-2 to TRBJ2-3; D remains unclear. Trimming took 1 base from V and 1 from J, leaving 9 bases between them. CDR3 size: 15 residues. CDR1 and CDR2 (germline): SGHTA, FQGNSA. The CDR3 reads CASSLDGYGTDTQYF. In DNA, the CDR3 is TGTGCCAGCAGCTTAGACGGGTACGGCACAGATACGCAGTATTTT.

This clonotype was detected ten times or more. This sequence joins TRBV7-2 and TRBJ2-4; the match to TRBD2 covers 8 bases. The J segment lost 1 base and the V segment lost 4 bases, leaving 9 bases of the junction unmatched. CDR1 is SGHTA and CDR2 is FQGNSA in the germline V gene. CDR3 length equals 17 residues. CDR3 protein: CASSWGSGSRAKNIQYF. The CDR3 nucleotides read TGTGCCAGCAGCTGGGGAAGCGGGAGTCGGGCCAAAAACATTCAGTACTTC.

Many counts were recorded for this clonotype. The chain joins TRBV6-5 to TRBJ2-2; the match to TRBD1 covers 7 bases. Germline V lookup: CDR1 MNHEY, CDR2 SVGAGI. V shed 3 bases and J 2 bases; nucleotides not matched to a gene: 9. The CDR3 is 17 amino acids. CDR3 in amino acids: CASSYNVRGFNTGELFF. CDR3 in DNA: TGTGCCAGCAGTTATAACGTCAGGGGGTTTAACACCGGGGAGCTGTTTTTT.